This T cell receptor (beta chain) was captured in a study of blood T cell repertoires in COVID-19. Study background: Samples came from the United States, Italy and Spain, spanning acute and convalescent COVID-19. T cells, B-cell-depleted T cells, or PBMCs provided the cDNA or gDNA that served as material.

A single count supports this clone. Seattle's cohort entered during active infection and was followed longitudinally. Assay: immunoSEQ multiplex PCR; the TCRdb copy retains only in-frame clones and omits some. The sample yields roughly 480,000 clones, 80% to 90% seen once. V lost 0 bases, J lost 10 bases, and 13 bases lay in between. The CDR3 totals 15 residues. From germline, CDR1 is SNHLY and CDR2 FYNNEI. The sequence came from a man younger than 35 with COVID-19, enrolled during active disease. The rearrangement links TRBV2 to TRBJ1-6, with D perhaps matching TRBD1 (5 bases). The source material was peripheral blood. CDR3 region: CASSEARGARSPLHF. The CDR3 DNA follows: TGTGCCAGCAGTGAAGCACGCGGGGCCAGGTCACCCCTCCACTTT.